Following are 2 T cell receptor beta chains from one sample sequenced in a study of beta chain features in type 1 diabetes. General study findings and limits: Shorter TCRB CDR3s, moderately but significantly so, marked every one of the four CD4+ subsets in Type 1 diabetes patients.

Sequenced material consisted of expressed TCRB transcripts (all of the isolated RNA was reverse transcribed). Profiled with immunoSEQ multiplex PCR; TCRdb holds only in-frame clones, not every one. The sample shows roughly 160,000 clones, around 7.8% of them seen only once. The antigens for these receptors are not known. Sequenced: central memory CD4+ T cells from blood. The receptors stem from a woman aged 40 to 55 with type 1 diabetes.

The V and J genes are TRBV18 and TRBJ2-3; 13 bases align to TRBD2. The germline gives CDR1 KGHSH, CDR2 LQKENI. The CDR3 consists of 17 residues. V lost 3 bases, J lost 1 base, and 4 bases stayed unmatched. The CDR3 is CASSPGTSGMGTDTQYF. The CDR3 coding sequence is TGTGCCAGCTCACCCGGGACTAGCGGGATGGGCACAGATACGCAGTATTTT. Full variable domain (remainder filled in from reference TRBV18 and TRBJ2-3): NAGVMQNPRHLVRRRGQEARLRCSPMKGHSHVYWYRQLPEEGLKFMVYLQKENIIDESGMPKERFSAEFPKEGPSILRIQQVVRGDSAAYFCASSPGTSGMGTDTQYFGPGTRLTVL.

The chain is built from TRBV6-6 and TRBJ1-2; 7 nucleotides match TRBD1. With V trimmed by 6 bases and J by 6 bases, 4 bases remained unmatched. The CDR3 extends over 12 amino acids. Germline values: CDR1 MNHNY, CDR2 SVGAGI (reference sequence). Here the CDR3 DNA reads TGTGCCAGCAGCCGGGACAGAGATGGCTACACCTTC. Protein sequence: CASSRDRDGYTF.